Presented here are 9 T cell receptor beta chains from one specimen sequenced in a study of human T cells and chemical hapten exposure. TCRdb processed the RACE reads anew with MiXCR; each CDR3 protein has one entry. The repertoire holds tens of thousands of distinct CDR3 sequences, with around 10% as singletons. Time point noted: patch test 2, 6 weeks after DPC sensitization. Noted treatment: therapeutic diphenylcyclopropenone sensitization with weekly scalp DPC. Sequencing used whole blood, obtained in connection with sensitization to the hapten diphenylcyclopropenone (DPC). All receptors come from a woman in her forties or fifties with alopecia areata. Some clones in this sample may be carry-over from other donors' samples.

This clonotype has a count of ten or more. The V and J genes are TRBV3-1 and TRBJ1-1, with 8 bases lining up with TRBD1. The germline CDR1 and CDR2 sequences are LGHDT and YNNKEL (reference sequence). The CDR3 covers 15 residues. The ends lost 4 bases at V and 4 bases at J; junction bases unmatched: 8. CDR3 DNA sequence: TGTGCCAGCAGCCCCCATGGACAGGGAGGCACTGAAGCTTTCTTT. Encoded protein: CASSPHGQGGTEAFF. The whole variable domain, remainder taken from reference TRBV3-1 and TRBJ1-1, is DTAVSQTPKYLVTQMGNDKSIKCEQNLGHDTMYWYKQDSKKFLKIMFSYNNKELIINETVPNRFSPKSPDKAHLNLHINSLELGDSAVYFCASSPHGQGGTEAFFGQGTRLTVV.

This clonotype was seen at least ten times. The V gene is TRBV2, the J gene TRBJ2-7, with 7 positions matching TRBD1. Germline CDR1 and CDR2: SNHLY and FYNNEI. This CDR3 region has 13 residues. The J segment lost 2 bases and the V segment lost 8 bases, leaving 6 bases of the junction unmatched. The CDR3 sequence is CASGWDSTYEQYF. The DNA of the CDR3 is TGTGCCAGCGGATGGGACAGCACCTACGAGCAGTACTTC. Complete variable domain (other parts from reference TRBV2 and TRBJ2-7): EPEVTQTPSHQVTQMGQEVILRCVPISNHLYFYWYRQILGQKVEFLVSFYNNEISEKSEIFDDQFSVERPDGSNFTLKIRSTKLEDSAMYFCASGWDSTYEQYFGPGTRLTVT.

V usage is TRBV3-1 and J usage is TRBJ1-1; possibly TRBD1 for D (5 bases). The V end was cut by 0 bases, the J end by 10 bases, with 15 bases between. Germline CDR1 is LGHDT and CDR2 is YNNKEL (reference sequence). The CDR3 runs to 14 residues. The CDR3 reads CASSQDLRGRGAFF. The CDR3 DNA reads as TGTGCCAGCAGCCAAGATCTGAGGGGTCGGGGAGCTTTCTTT.

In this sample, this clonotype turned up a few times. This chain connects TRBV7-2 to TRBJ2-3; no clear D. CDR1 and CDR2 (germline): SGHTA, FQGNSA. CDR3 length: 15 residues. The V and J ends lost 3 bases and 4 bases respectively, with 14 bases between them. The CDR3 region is CASSFRARGADTQYF. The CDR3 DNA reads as TGTGCCAGCAGCTTCCGTGCCCGAGGCGCAGATACGCAGTATTTT.

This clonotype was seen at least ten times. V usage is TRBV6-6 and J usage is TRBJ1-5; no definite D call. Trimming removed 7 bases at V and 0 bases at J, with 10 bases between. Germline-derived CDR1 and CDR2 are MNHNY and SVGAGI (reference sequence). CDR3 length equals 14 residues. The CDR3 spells CASTGVYSNQPQHF. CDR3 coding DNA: TGTGCCAGCACGGGCGTTTATAGCAATCAGCCCCAGCATTTT.

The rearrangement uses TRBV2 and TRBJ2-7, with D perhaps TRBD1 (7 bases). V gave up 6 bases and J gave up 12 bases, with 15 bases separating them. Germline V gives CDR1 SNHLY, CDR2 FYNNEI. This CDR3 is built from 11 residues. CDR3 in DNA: TGTGCCAGCAGGGAGGGGACAGTCTCGTACTTC. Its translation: CASREGTVSYF.

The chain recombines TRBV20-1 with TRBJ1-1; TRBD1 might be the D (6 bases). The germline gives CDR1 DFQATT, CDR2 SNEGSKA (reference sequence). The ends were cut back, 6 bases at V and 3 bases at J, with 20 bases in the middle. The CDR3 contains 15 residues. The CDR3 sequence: CSATAHTGADTEAFF. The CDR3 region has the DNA TGCAGTGCCACCGCTCATACGGGGGCGGACACTGAAGCTTTCTTT.

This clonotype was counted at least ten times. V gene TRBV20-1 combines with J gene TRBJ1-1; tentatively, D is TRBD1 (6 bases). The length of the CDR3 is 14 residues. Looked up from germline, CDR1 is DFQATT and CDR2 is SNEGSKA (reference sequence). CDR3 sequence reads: CRAGQGLLDTEAFF. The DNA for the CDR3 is TGCAGGGCAGGGCAGGGGTTATTGGACACTGAAGCTTTCTTT.

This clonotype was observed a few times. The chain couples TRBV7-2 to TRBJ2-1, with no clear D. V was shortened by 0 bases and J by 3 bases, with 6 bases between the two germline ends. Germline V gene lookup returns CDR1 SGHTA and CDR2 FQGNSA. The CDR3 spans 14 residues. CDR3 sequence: CASSLAIGYNEQFF. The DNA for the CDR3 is TGTGCCAGCAGCTTAGCGATCGGCTACAATGAGCAGTTCTTC.